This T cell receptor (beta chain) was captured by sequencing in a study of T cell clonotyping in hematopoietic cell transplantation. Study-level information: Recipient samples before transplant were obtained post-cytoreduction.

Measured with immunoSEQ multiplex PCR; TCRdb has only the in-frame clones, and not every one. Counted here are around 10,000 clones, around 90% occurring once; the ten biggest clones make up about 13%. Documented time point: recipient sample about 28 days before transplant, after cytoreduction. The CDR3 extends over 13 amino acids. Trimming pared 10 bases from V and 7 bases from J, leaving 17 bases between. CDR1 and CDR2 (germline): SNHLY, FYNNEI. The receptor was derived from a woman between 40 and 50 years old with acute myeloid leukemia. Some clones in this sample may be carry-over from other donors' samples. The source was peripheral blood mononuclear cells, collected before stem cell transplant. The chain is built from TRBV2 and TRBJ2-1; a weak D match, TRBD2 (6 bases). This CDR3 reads CATRRESPNEQFF. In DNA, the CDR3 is TGTGCCACCAGGAGGGAGAGCCCAAATGAGCAGTTCTTC.